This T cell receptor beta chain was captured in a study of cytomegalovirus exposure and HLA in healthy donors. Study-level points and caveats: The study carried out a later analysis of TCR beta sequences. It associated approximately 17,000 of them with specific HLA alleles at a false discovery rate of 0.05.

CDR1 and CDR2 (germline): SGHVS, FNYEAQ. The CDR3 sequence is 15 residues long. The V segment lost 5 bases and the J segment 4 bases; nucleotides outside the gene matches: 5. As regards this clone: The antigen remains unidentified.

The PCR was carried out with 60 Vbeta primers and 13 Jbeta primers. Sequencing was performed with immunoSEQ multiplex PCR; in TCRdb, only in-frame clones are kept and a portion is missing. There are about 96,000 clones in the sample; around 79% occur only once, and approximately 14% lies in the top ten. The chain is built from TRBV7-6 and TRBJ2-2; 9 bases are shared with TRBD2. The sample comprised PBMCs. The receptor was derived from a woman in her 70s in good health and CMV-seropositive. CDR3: CASSMGLATTGELFF. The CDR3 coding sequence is TGTGCCAGCAGCATGGGACTAGCCACCACCGGGGAGCTGTTTTTT.